This TCR beta chain came from a study of identical twins. General study results and limits: Beta out-of-frame sequences displayed a weaker excess of sharing between twins. Compared with unrelated sharing, twin-shared out-of-frame alpha sequences had more low-probability sequences. Partial confounding of zero-insertion analyses by invariant MAIT and iNKT cells was possible.

Note on this clonotype: Its antigen is as yet unknown.

Template switching, a step in the protocol, added a universal primer site, and cDNA carried unique molecular identifiers. TCRdb re-called the 5' RACE reads through MiXCR, storing one row per CDR3 protein. Seen here are roughly 490,000 distinct CDR3 sequences, roughly an eighth observed once, and the top ten hold 0.98%. Germline-derived CDR1 and CDR2 are DFQATT and SNEGSKA (reference sequence). CDR3 size: 11 residues. V dropped 6 bases and J dropped 7 bases, with 10 bases sitting between them. These data also featured in a second study, about yellow fever vaccine responses in identical twins.

The chain couples TRBV20-1 to TRBJ2-1, with D unresolved. Source material: CD4+ T cells sorted from blood. This clonotype was sampled from a woman aged 18-29 years in good health. The CDR3 DNA is TGCAGTGCAGCCCCCGTAAATGAGCAGTTCTTC. Translated, it gives CSAAPVNEQFF.